One and the same sample provided the 25 T cell receptor beta chains below, sequenced in a study of a mutant IDH1 vaccine in newly diagnosed glioma. Which antigens these TCRs recognize remains unknown. Time point here: week 23, last vaccination. A 20-mer mutant IDH1 peptide at 300 ug was injected subcutaneously with topical imiquimod. Produced via immunoSEQ multiplex PCR; TCRdb's table is partial and in-frame only. The sample includes roughly 38,000 clones, about 76% of them seen just once. Source: PBMCs, taken from a glioma patient whose treatment included an IDH1 peptide vaccine. The origin of the receptors is a man aged 50-59 years with glioma.

The chain couples TRBV2 to TRBJ2-7; the D is unclear. CDR3 size: 17 residues. V was shortened by 3 bases and J by 5 bases, with 23 bases between the two germline ends. CDR1 and CDR2 from the germline V gene are SNHLY and FYNNEI. The CDR3 region is CASSDRPTGPPEDEQYF. In DNA form, the CDR3 reads TGTGCCAGCAGTGACCGACCTACCGGGCCTCCAGAGGACGAGCAGTACTTC.

The chain links TRBV21-1 to TRBJ2-5; the D call of TRBD2 is as the table states it, not checked on the DNA. TRBV21-1 is classified as a pseudogene. This CDR3 contains 18 residues. CDR3 sequence reads: CASSKAPAAGLGQETQYF. The DNA for the CDR3 is TGTGCCAGCAGCAAAGCGCCGGCAGCGGGGTTGGGGCAAGAGACCCAGTACTTC.

The chain has TRBV19 and TRBJ1-2; maybe TRBD1 (5 bases). This CDR3 has 11 residues. V gave up 7 bases and J gave up 4 bases, with 7 bases separating them. From germline, CDR1 is LNHDA and CDR2 SQIVND (reference sequence). CDR3 nucleotides: TGTGCCAGTATGGGACTCTATGGCTACACCTTC. Residues: CASMGLYGYTF.

J is TRBJ1-5 and V is TRBV15; no reliable D call. This CDR3 spans 15 amino acids. V was trimmed by 0 bases and J by 3 bases, leaving 9 bases between them. CDR1 and CDR2 (germline): LNHNV, YYDKDF (reference sequence). The CDR3 sequence: CATSRDKGFNQPQHF. DNA of the CDR3: TGTGCCACCAGCAGAGACAAGGGATTCAATCAGCCCCAGCATTTT.

This clone has a handful of counts. CDR3 protein: CASSPKRPDTEAFF. The CDR3 DNA is TGTGCCAGCAGCCCAAAAAGGCCCGACACTGAAGCTTTCTTT. The chain carries TRBV7-9 and TRBJ1-1; D ambiguous. The CDR3 has 14 residues. Per the germline V gene, CDR1 is SEHNR and CDR2 is FQNEAQ (reference sequence). With 5 bases removed from V and 3 bases from J, the gap between germline ends came to 13 bases.

This clone has a handful of counts. The chain joins TRBV30 to TRBJ1-2; the D gene is possibly TRBD1 (6 bases). From germline, CDR1 is GTSNPN and CDR2 SVGIG (reference sequence). The V end was cut by 3 bases, the J end by 8 bases, with 10 bases between. The length of the CDR3 is 11 residues. The CDR3 DNA reads as TGTGCCTGGAGCGGGGGCCACGGCTACACCTTC. Translation gives CAWSGGHGYTF. Using reference TRBV30 and TRBJ1-2 for the parts outside the CDR3, the full variable domain is SQTIHQWPATLVQPVGSPLSLECTVEGTSNPNLYWYRQAAGRGLQLLFYSVGIGQISSEVPQNLSASRPQDRQFILSSKKLLLSDSGFYLCAWSGGHGYTFGSGTRLTVV.

The chain links TRBV19 to TRBJ1-2; possible D gene TRBD1, 5 bases. CDR3 length: 12 amino acids. The germline gives CDR1 LNHDA, CDR2 SQIVND (reference sequence). The V end lost 5 bases, the J end lost 9 bases, and 13 bases lay between the germline ends. CDR3 nucleotide sequence: TGTGCCAGTAGTGCTTACCGACAGAGCTACACCTTC. Protein product: CASSAYRQSYTF.

The rearrangement links TRBV28 to TRBJ2-3; the D gene is possibly TRBD2 (6 bases). V was trimmed by 2 bases and J by 3 bases, leaving 15 bases between them. This CDR3 region has 16 residues. Per germline, CDR1 MDHEN and CDR2 SYDVKM. The CDR3 nucleotides read TGTGCCAGCAGTTTACAGGAGGGTACGATAACAGATACGCAGTATTTT. It is translated as CASSLQEGTITDTQYF.

The J gene is TRBJ1-5, the V gene TRBV6-6, with D unclear. This CDR3 is 16 amino acids long. Germline values: CDR1 MNHNY, CDR2 SVGAGI (reference sequence). V gave up 4 bases and J gave up 0 bases, with 13 bases separating them. The CDR3 DNA is TGTGCCAGCAGTTCTCCCGGGAAGTATAGCAATCAGCCCCAGCATTTT. It encodes CASSSPGKYSNQPQHF.

The chain combines TRBV7-2 with TRBJ2-3; D call uncertain. The CDR3 is 14 residues long. Germline V gene sequence: CDR1 SGHTA, CDR2 FQGNSA. V was pared by 3 bases and J by 1 base, with 8 bases between. The CDR3 DNA sequence: TGTGCCAGCAGCTTGGCCCAGGGCACAGATACGCAGTATTTT. Translating it yields CASSLAQGTDTQYF. Based on the CDR3 plus reference TRBV7-2 and TRBJ2-3, the full variable domain is GAGVSQSPSNKVTEKGKDVELRCDPISGHTALYWYRQSLGQGLEFLIYFQGNSAPDKSGLPSDRFSAERTGGSVSTLTIQRTQQEDSAVYLCASSLAQGTDTQYFGPGTRLTVL.

This CDR3 is CSATLGYGYTF. As DNA, the CDR3 is TGCAGTGCGACCCTGGGCTATGGCTACACCTTC. The genes are TRBV20-1 and TRBJ1-2; D uncertain. The CDR3 spans 11 residues. V lost 6 bases, J lost 4 bases, and 9 bases lay in between. CDR1 DFQATT and CDR2 SNEGSKA come from the germline V gene (reference sequence).

The rearrangement joins TRBV15 to TRBJ1-4; 9 nucleotides match TRBD1. V lost 0 bases to trimming and J lost 8 bases; unmatched junction nucleotides: 13. Germline loops: CDR1 LNHNV, CDR2 YYDKDF (reference sequence). This CDR3 is 18 amino acids long. CDR3 sequence reads: CATSRDKGGTGSREKLFF. CDR3 bases: TGTGCCACCAGCAGAGACAAGGGAGGGACAGGGAGTAGAGAAAAACTGTTTTTT.

This rearrangement joins TRBV29-1 to TRBJ2-1; 9 nucleotides match TRBD2. This CDR3 is built from 14 residues. Germline V gene sequence: CDR1 SQVTM, CDR2 ANQGSEA. J lost 8 bases, V lost 6 bases, and 11 bases had no gene match. The CDR3 loop reads CSVETGGGVYEQFF. The CDR3 DNA sequence: TGCAGCGTCGAAACGGGCGGGGGGGTTTATGAGCAGTTCTTC.

The chain carries TRBV5-6 and TRBJ2-5; D call uncertain. The CDR3 totals 13 residues. CDR1 is SGHDT and CDR2 is YYEEEE in the germline V gene. V was shortened by 2 bases and J by 2 bases, with 7 bases between the two germline ends. The CDR3 loop is CASSLRGQETQYF. DNA for the CDR3: TGTGCCAGCAGCTTACGAGGACAAGAGACCCAGTACTTC.

The CDR3 DNA follows: TGCGCCAGCAGTGAGTCCGCCCAGGGTCTACACGAGCAGTACTTC. Its protein is CASSESAQGLHEQYF. The rearrangement uses TRBV10-2 and TRBJ2-7; TRBD1 might be the D (5 bases). Germline lookup yields CDR1 WSHSY and CDR2 SAAADI. V shed 0 bases and J shed 5 bases, with 14 bases lying between them. The CDR3 runs 15 residues.

The chain combines TRBV5-1 with TRBJ2-7; 7 nucleotides agree with TRBD1. With 6 bases clipped from V and 5 bases from J, the junction kept 11 bases outside the gene matches. Germline-derived CDR1 and CDR2 are SGHRS and YFSETQ. The CDR3 loop spans 14 amino acids. In DNA, the CDR3 is TGCGCCAGCACCCTGAGAGAAACAGGGGACGAGCAGTACTTC. Its protein product is CASTLRETGDEQYF. Using reference TRBV5-1 and TRBJ2-7 for the parts outside the CDR3, the full variable domain is KAGVTQTPRYLIKTRGQQVTLSCSPISGHRSVSWYQQTPGQGLQFLFEYFSETQRNKGNFPGRFSGRQFSNSRSEMNVSTLELGDSALYLCASTLRETGDEQYFGPGTRLTVT.

Worth noting for this clone: Other DNA sequences within the sample encode an identical CDR3. The J gene is TRBJ2-7, the V gene TRBV5-4; 9 positions match TRBD1. With 5 bases clipped from V and 0 bases from J, the junction kept 3 bases outside the gene matches. CDR3 length: 14 amino acids. Germline CDR1 and CDR2: SGHNT and YYREEE (reference sequence). The CDR3 bases are TGTGCCAGCAGTCCGGGACAGGGCTCCTACGAGCAGTACTTC. This translates into CASSPGQGSYEQYF.

This rearrangement joins TRBV30 to TRBJ1-5, with no clear D. CDR1 and CDR2 from the germline V gene are GTSNPN and SVGIG (reference sequence). This CDR3 has 13 amino acids. Trimming pared 0 bases from V and 4 bases from J, leaving 7 bases between. The chain's CDR3 is CAWSVNYNQPQHF. CDR3 nucleotide sequence: TGTGCCTGGAGTGTAAACTATAATCAGCCCCAGCATTTT.

The chain recombines TRBV4-3 with TRBJ2-1, with D possibly being TRBD1 (6 bases). Germline CDR1 is LGHNA and CDR2 is YSLEER. Trimming left V 3 bases short and J 10 bases short, with 19 bases between. The CDR3 covers 15 residues. The CDR3 is CASSHEITGSGEQFF. CDR3 coding DNA: TGCGCCAGCAGCCATGAAATTACAGGGTCGGGGGAGCAGTTCTTC.

The chain is built from TRBV5-6 and TRBJ1-1; D gene ambiguous. The CDR3 sequence is 16 residues long. V was clipped by 6 bases and J by 3 bases, with 21 bases between them. CDR1 is SGHDT, CDR2 YYEEEE, per germline. CDR3 DNA: TGTGCCAGCACCCCCAGCTTAGAGCCTAAGGACACTGAAGCTTTCTTT. It encodes CASTPSLEPKDTEAFF.

This clone showed up just once. V and J are TRBV18 and TRBJ1-5; 9 bases line up with TRBD1. CDR1 and CDR2 (germline): KGHSH, LQKENI. Germline trimming cut 6 bases from V and 5 bases from J; bases unmatched to any gene: 5. The CDR3 loop spans 14 amino acids. CDR3 in DNA: TGTGCCAGCTCCTTGGGACAGGGAGATCAGCCCCAGCATTTT. This encodes CASSLGQGDQPQHF.

The V call is TRBV19, the J call TRBJ1-1; D gene unclear. With 7 bases removed from V and 0 bases from J, the gap between germline ends came to 12 bases. From germline, CDR1 is LNHDA and CDR2 SQIVND (reference sequence). The CDR3 spans 14 residues. The DNA for the CDR3 is TGTGCCAGTAATCAAGAGAATATGAACACTGAAGCTTTCTTT. It specifies CASNQENMNTEAFF.

J is TRBJ2-1 and V is TRBV2, with D perhaps matching TRBD2 (5 bases). Germline CDR1 reads SNHLY; CDR2 reads FYNNEI. This CDR3 comprises 12 residues. Trimming pared 4 bases from V and 10 bases from J, leaving 11 bases between. The CDR3 spells CASSARVGEQFF. CDR3 DNA: TGTGCCAGCAGTGCGAGGGTTGGAGAGCAGTTCTTC. The whole variable domain, remainder taken from reference TRBV2 and TRBJ2-1, is EPEVTQTPSHQVTQMGQEVILRCVPISNHLYFYWYRQILGQKVEFLVSFYNNEISEKSEIFDDQFSVERPDGSNFTLKIRSTKLEDSAMYFCASSARVGEQFFGPGTRLTVL.

This rearrangement joins TRBV7-6 to TRBJ2-3, with D possibly TRBD2 on 5 matching bases. Per germline, CDR1 SGHVS and CDR2 FNYEAQ. Trimming took off 11 bases at V and 6 bases at J, with 12 bases between the two ends. CDR3 size: 11 residues. CDR3 coding DNA: TGTGCCTCCGGGGTCGGGGATACGCAGTATTTT. Translated: CASGVGDTQYF.

This rearrangement joins TRBV5-1 to TRBJ1-1, with D uncertain. This CDR3 has 13 amino acids. The ends were cut back, 2 bases at V and 0 bases at J, with 5 bases in the middle. CDR1 is SGHRS, CDR2 YFSETQ, per germline. The CDR3 protein is CASSFSMNTEAFF. In nucleotides, the CDR3 is TGCGCCAGCAGCTTCAGTATGAACACTGAAGCTTTCTTT.